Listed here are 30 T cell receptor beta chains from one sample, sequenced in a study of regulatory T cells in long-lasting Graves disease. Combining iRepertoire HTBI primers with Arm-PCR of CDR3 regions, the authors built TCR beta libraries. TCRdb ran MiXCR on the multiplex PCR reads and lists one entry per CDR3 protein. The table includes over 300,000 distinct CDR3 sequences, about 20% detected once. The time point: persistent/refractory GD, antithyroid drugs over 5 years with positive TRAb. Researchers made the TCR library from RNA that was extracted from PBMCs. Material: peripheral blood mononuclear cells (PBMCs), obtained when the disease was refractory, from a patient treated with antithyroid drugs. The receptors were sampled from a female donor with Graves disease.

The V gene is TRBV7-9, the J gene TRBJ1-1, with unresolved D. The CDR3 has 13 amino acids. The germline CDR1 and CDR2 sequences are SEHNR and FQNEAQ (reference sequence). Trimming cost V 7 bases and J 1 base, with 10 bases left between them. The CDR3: CASTSGRNTEAFF. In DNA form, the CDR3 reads TGTGCCAGCACCTCGGGGAGGAACACTGAAGCTTTCTTT.

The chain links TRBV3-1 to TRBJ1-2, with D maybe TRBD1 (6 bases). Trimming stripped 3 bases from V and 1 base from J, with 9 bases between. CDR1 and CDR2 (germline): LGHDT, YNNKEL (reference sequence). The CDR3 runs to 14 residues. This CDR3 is CASSQMGHNYGYTF. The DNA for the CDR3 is TGTGCCAGCAGCCAGATGGGACATAACTATGGCTACACCTTC. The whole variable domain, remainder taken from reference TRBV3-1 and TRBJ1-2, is DTAVSQTPKYLVTQMGNDKSIKCEQNLGHDTMYWYKQDSKKFLKIMFSYNNKELIINETVPNRFSPKSPDKAHLNLHINSLELGDSAVYFCASSQMGHNYGYTFGSGTRLTVV.

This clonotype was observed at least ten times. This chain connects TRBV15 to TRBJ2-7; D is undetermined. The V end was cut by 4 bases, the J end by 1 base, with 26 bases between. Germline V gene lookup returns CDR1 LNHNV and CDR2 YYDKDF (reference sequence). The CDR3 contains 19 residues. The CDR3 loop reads CATSTSRFHIASFSYEQYF. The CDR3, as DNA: TGTGCCACCAGCACCTCCCGATTTCATATAGCCTCTTTTTCCTACGAGCAGTACTTC.

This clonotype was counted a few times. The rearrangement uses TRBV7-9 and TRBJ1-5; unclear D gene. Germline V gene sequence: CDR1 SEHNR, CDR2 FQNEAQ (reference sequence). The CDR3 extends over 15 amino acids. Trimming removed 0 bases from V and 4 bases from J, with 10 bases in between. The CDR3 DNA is TGTGCCAGCAGCTTAGCGTGGGAGAAGAATCAGCCCCAGCATTTT. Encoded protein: CASSLAWEKNQPQHF.

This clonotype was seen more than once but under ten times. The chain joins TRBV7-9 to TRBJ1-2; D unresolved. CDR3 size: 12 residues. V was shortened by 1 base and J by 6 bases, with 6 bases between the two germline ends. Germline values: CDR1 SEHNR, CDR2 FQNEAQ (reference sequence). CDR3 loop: CASSLVRDGYTF. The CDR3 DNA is TGTGCCAGCAGCTTAGTACGGGATGGCTACACCTTC. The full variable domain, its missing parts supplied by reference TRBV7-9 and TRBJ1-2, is DTGVSQNPRHKITKRGQNVTFRCDPISEHNRLYWYRQTLGQGPEFLTYFQNEAQLEKSRLLSDRFSAERPKGSFSTLEIQRTEQGDSAMYLCASSLVRDGYTFGSGTRLTVV.

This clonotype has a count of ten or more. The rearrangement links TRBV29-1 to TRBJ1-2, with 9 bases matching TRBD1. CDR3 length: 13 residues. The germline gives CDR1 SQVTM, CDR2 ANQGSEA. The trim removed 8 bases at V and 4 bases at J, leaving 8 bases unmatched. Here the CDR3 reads CSTDTGGFYGYTF. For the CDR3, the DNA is TGCAGCACTGACACAGGGGGCTTCTATGGCTACACCTTC.

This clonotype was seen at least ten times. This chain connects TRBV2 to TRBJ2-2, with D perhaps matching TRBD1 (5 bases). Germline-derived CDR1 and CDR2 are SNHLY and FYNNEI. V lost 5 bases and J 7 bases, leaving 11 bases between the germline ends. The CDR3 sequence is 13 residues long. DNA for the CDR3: TGTGCCAGCAGTCAGAGACAGTTCGGGGAGCTGTTTTTT. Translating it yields CASSQRQFGELFF. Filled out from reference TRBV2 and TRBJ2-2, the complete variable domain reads EPEVTQTPSHQVTQMGQEVILRCVPISNHLYFYWYRQILGQKVEFLVSFYNNEISEKSEIFDDQFSVERPDGSNFTLKIRSTKLEDSAMYFCASSQRQFGELFFGEGSRLTVL.

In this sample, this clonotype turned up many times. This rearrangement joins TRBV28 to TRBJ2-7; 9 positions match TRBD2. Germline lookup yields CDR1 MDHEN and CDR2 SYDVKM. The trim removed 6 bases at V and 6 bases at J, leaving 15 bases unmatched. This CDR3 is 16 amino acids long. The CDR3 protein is CASSLGGIAGVVEQYF. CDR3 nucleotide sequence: TGTGCCAGCAGCCTAGGTGGGATAGCGGGAGTTGTCGAGCAGTACTTC.

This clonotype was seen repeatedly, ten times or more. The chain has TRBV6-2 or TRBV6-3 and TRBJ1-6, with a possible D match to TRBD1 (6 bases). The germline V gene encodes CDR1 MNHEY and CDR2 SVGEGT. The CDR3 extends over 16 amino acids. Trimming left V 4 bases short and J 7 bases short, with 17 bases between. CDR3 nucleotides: TGTGCCAGCAGTTCCCGTCGGACAGAGAGAAATTCACCCCTCCACTTT. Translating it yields CASSSRRTERNSPLHF.

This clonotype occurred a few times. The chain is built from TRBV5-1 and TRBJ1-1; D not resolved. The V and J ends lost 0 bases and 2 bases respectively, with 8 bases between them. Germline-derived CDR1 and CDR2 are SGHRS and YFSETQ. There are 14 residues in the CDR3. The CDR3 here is CASSLADGNTEAFF. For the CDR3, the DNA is TGCGCCAGCAGCTTGGCCGACGGAAACACTGAAGCTTTCTTT.

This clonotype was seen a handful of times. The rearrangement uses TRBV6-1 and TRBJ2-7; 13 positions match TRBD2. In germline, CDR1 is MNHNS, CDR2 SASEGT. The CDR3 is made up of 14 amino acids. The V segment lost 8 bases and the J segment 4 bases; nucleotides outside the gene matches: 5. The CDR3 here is CASRTSGRAYEQYF. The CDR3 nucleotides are TGTGCCAGCCGGACTAGCGGGAGAGCGTACGAGCAGTACTTC.

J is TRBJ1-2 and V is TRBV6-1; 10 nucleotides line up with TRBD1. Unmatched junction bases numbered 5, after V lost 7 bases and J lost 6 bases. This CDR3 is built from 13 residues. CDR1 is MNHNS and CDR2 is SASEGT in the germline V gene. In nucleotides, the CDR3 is TGTGCCAGCATCCGGGACAGGGGACATGGCTACACCTTC. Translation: CASIRDRGHGYTF.

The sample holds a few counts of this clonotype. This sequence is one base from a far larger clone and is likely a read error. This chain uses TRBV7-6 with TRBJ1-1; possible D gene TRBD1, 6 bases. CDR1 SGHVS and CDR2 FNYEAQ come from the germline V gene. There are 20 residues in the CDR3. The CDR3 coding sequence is TGTGCCAGCAGCTTAGTTGGGCAGGGGCTCGGCTTACGCTTGAACACTGAAGCTTCCTTT. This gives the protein CASSLVGQGLGLRLNTEASF. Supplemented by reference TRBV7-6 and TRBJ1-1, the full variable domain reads GAGVSQSPRYKVTKRGQDVALRCDPISGHVSLYWYRQALGQGPEFLTYFNYEAQQDKSGLPNDRFSAERPEGSISTLTIQRTEQRDSAMYRCASSLVGQGLGLRLNTEASFGQGTRLTVV.

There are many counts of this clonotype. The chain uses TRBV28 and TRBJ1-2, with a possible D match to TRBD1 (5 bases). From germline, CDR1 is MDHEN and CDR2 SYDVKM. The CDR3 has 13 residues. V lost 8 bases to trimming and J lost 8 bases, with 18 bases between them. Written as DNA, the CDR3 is TGTGCCAGCTCTCAGGGACGGTTGGGCGGCTACACCTTC. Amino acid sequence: CASSQGRLGGYTF.

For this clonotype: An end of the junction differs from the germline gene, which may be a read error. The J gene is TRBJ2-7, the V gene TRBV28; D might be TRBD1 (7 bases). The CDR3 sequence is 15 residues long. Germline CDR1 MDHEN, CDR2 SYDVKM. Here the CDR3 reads CASTIGGTDSCEQYF. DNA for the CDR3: TGTGCCAGCACTATAGGGGGGACAGACTCCTGCGAGCAGTACTTC.

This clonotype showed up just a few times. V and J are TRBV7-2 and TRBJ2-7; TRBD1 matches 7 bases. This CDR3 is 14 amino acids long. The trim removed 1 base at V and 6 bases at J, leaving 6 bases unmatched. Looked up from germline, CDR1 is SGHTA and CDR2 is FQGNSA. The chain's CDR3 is CASSLGGGRGEQYF. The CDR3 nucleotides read TGTGCCAGCAGCTTAGGAGGGGGCCGGGGCGAGCAGTACTTC. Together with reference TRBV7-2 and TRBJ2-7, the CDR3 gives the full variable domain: GAGVSQSPSNKVTEKGKDVELRCDPISGHTALYWYRQSLGQGLEFLIYFQGNSAPDKSGLPSDRFSAERTGGSVSTLTIQRTQQEDSAVYLCASSLGGGRGEQYFGPGTRLTVT.

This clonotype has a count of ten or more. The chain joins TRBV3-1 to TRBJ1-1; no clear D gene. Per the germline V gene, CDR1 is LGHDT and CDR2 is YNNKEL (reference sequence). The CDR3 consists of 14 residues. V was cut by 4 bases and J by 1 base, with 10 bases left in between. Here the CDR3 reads CASSPSASNTEAFF. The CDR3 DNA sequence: TGTGCCAGCAGCCCGTCGGCATCGAACACTGAAGCTTTCTTT.

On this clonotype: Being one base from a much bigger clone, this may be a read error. CDR3 in DNA: TGTGCCAGCAGTCGACCGGGACAGGGGTGGTACGAGCAGTACTTC. As protein: CASSRPGQGWYEQYF. This chain joins TRBV12-3 or TRBV12-4 and TRBJ2-7; 10 nucleotides align to TRBD1. CDR3 length equals 15 residues. Trimming cost V 5 bases and J 4 bases; bases outside gene matches: 8.

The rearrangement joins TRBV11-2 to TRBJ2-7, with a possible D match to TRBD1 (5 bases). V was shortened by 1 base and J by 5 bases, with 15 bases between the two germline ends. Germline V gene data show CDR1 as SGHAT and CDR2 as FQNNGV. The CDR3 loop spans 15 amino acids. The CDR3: CASSLGDSSYHEQYF. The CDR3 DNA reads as TGTGCCAGCAGCTTAGGCGACAGCTCCTACCACGAGCAGTACTTC. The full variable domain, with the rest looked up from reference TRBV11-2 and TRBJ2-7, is EAGVAQSPRYKIIEKRQSVAFWCNPISGHATLYWYQQILGQGPKLLIQFQNNGVVDDSQLPKDRFSAERLKGVDSTLKIQPAKLEDSAVYLCASSLGDSSYHEQYFGPGTRLTVT.

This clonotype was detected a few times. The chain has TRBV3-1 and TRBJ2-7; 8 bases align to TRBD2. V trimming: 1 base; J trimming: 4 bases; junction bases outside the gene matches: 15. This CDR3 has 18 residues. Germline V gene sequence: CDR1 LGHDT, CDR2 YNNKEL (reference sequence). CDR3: CASSQGIVSGDRVYEQYF. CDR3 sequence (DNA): TGTGCCAGCAGCCAAGGGATAGTTAGCGGGGACCGCGTATACGAGCAGTACTTC.

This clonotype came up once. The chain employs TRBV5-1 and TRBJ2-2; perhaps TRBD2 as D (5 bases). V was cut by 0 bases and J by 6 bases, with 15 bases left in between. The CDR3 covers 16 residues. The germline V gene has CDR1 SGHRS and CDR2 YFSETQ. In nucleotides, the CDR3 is TGCGCCAGCAGCTTGGTTTGGACTGGGTTCGCCGGGGAGCTGTTTTTT. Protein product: CASSLVWTGFAGELFF.

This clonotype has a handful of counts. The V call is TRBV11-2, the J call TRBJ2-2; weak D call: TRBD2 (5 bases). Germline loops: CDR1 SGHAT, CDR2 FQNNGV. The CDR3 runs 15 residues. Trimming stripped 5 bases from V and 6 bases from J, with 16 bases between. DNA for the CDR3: TGTGCCAGCAGCACCTCCAAGGTGGGAGCCGGGGAGCTGTTTTTT. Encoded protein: CASSTSKVGAGELFF. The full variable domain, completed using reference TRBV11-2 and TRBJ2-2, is EAGVAQSPRYKIIEKRQSVAFWCNPISGHATLYWYQQILGQGPKLLIQFQNNGVVDDSQLPKDRFSAERLKGVDSTLKIQPAKLEDSAVYLCASSTSKVGAGELFFGEGSRLTVL.

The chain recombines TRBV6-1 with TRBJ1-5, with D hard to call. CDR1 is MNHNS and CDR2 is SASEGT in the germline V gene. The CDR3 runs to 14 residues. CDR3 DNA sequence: TGTGCTACCAACTCGGGGTATAGCAATCAGCCCCAGCATTTT. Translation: CATNSGYSNQPQHF.

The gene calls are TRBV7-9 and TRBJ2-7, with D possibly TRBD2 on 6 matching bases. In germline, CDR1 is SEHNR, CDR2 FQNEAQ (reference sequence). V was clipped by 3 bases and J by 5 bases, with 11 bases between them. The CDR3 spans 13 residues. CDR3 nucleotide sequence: TGTGCCAGCAGCTTGCAGGAGGGCAACGAGCAGTACTTC. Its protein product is CASSLQEGNEQYF.

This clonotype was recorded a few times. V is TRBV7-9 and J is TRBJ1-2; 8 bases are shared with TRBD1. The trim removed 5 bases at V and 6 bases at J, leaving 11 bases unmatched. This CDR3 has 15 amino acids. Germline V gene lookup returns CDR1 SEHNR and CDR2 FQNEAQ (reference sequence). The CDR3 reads CASSARTGQRNGYTF. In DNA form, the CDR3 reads TGTGCCAGCAGCGCAAGGACAGGGCAGAGAAATGGCTACACCTTC.

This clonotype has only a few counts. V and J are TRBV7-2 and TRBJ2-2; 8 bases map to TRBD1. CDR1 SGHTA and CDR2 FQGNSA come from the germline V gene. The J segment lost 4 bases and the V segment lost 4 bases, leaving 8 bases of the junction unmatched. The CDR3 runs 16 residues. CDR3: CASSSQGAWSTGELFF. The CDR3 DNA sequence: TGTGCCAGCAGCTCCCAGGGGGCTTGGTCCACCGGGGAGCTGTTTTTT.

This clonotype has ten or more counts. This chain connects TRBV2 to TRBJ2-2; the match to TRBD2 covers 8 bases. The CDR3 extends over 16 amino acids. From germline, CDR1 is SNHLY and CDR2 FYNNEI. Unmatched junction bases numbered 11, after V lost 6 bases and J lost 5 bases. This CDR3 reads CASRAASGLVTGELFF. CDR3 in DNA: TGTGCCAGCAGGGCCGCTTCGGGACTAGTGACCGGGGAGCTGTTTTTT.

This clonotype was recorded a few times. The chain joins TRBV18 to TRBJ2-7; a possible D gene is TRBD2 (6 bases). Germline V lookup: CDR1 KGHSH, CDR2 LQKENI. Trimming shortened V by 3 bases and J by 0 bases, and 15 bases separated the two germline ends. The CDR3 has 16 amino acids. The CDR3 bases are TGTGCCAGCTCACCCCAACAGGCGACTAGCTCCTACGAGCAGTACTTC. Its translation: CASSPQQATSSYEQYF.

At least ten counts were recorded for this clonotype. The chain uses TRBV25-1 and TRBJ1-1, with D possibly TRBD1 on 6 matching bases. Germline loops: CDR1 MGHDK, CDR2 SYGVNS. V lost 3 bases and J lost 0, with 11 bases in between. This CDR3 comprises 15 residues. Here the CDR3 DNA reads TGTGCCAGCAGTGATGACAGGCCGCTGAACACTGAAGCTTTCTTT. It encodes CASSDDRPLNTEAFF.

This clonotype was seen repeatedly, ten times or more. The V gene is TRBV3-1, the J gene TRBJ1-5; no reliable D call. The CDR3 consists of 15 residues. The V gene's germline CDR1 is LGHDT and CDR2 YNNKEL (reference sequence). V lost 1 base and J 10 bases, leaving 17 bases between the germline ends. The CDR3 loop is CASSQAGRPRDPQHF. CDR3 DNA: TGTGCCAGCAGCCAAGCCGGGAGGCCGCGGGATCCCCAGCATTTT.